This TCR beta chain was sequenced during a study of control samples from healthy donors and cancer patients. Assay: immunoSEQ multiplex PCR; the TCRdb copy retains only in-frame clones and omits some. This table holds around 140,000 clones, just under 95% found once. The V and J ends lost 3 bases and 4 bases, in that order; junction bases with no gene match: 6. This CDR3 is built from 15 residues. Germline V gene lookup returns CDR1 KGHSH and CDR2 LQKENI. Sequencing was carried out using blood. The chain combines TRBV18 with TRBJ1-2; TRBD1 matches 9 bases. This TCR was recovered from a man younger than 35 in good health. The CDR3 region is CASSPPRDRVYGYTF. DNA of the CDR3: TGTGCCAGCTCACCGCCCCGGGACAGGGTCTATGGCTACACCTTC. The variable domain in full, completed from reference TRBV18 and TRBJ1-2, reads NAGVMQNPRHLVRRRGQEARLRCSPMKGHSHVYWYRQLPEEGLKFMVYLQKENIIDESGMPKERFSAEFPKEGPSILRIQQVVRGDSAAYFCASSPPRDRVYGYTFGSGTRLTVV.